This T cell receptor (beta chain) stems from a study of blood T cell repertoires in COVID-19. Looking at the study overall: Sites across the United States, Italy and Spain contributed samples from acute and convalescent COVID-19. PBMCs, B-cell-depleted T cells, or T cells provided the cDNA or gDNA that made up the material.

CDR3 size: 14 residues. The V end was cut by 7 bases, the J end by 4 bases, with 14 bases between. Germline loops: CDR1 SNHLY, CDR2 FYNNEI. The Seattle patients joined while their infection was active and were tracked longitudinally afterward. Authors' analysis steps: Reference gene primer amplification gave nucleated cell count estimates. Clones were read by immunoSEQ multiplex PCR, and TCRdb kept only the in-frame ones, dropping some. V and J calls and clone size follow that table, whereas D and trimming were derived from the DNA. This sample has 250,000 to 400,000 clones; roughly 90% occur once, and the top ten carry 2.5% to 3%.

The receptor was derived from a woman aged 30 to 39 with COVID-19, enrolled during active disease. The chain is built from TRBV2 and TRBJ1-3; the D gene is possibly TRBD1 (6 bases). Sequencing input: peripheral blood. CDR3 sequence: CASMGGTTGNTIYF. DNA of the CDR3: TGTGCCAGCATGGGGGGGACAACCGGAAACACCATATATTTT.